The next 17 T cell receptor beta chains were all read from a single sample in a study of blood T cell repertoires in COVID-19. Here immunoSEQ multiplex PCR was the method, and the copy in TCRdb shows in-frame clones only, minus some. The data show about 190,000 clones, around 87% seen once. The sequenced sample was peripheral blood. The receptors stem from a woman aged 18-29 years who had recovered from COVID-19.

The chain carries TRBV19 and TRBJ1-1, with D unclear. The CDR3 covers 13 residues. Germline loops: CDR1 LNHDA, CDR2 SQIVND (reference sequence). V was trimmed by 5 bases and J by 7 bases, leaving 14 bases between them. This CDR3 reads CASSPPGRLEAFF. CDR3 in DNA: TGTGCCAGTAGTCCCCCGGGAAGACTTGAAGCTTTCTTT. Together with reference TRBV19 and TRBJ1-1, the CDR3 gives the full variable domain: DGGITQSPKYLFRKEGQNVTLSCEQNLNHDAMYWYRQDPGQGLRLIYYSQIVNDFQKGDIAEGYSVSREKKESFPLTVTSAQKNPTAFYLCASSPPGRLEAFFGQGTRLTVV.

V gene TRBV18 combines with J gene TRBJ1-1, with D tentatively TRBD1 (5 bases). Germline lookup yields CDR1 KGHSH and CDR2 LQKENI. CDR3 length: 13 residues. Trimming left V 6 bases short and J 3 bases short, with 11 bases between. The CDR3 DNA sequence: TGTGCCAGCTCGTCGCAACAGGACACTGAAGCTTTCTTT. This sequence encodes CASSSQQDTEAFF.

The chain is built from TRBV2 and TRBJ2-5; a possible D gene is TRBD2 (6 bases). The V and J ends lost 2 bases and 4 bases respectively, with 8 bases between them. The CDR3 is made up of 13 amino acids. Germline CDR1 is SNHLY and CDR2 is FYNNEI. This CDR3 is CASSETAGETQYF. DNA for the CDR3: TGTGCCAGCAGTGAAACAGCGGGAGAGACCCAGTACTTC.

The genes are TRBV25-1 and TRBJ1-1, with D tentatively TRBD1 (6 bases). V was pared by 2 bases and J by 3 bases, with 10 bases between. This CDR3 is 14 amino acids long. The germline CDR1 and CDR2 sequences are MGHDK and SYGVNS. This CDR3 is CASSEGGSYTEAFF. CDR3 DNA sequence: TGTGCCAGCAGTGAAGGGGGCTCTTACACTGAAGCTTTCTTT.

The chain is built from TRBV21-1 and TRBJ2-7; the table's TRBD2 call for D was not verified on the DNA. TRBV21-1 is termed a pseudogene. The length of the CDR3 is 14 residues. CDR3 sequence (DNA): TGTGCCAGCAGCACCCTTCGTAGCTCCTACGAGCAGTACGTC. It translates to CASSTLRSSYEQYV.

V is TRBV19 and J is TRBJ2-6, with 12 nucleotides matching TRBD1. Germline CDR1 reads LNHDA; CDR2 reads SQIVND (reference sequence). V trimming: 9 bases; J trimming: 3 bases; junction bases outside the gene matches: 6. The CDR3 is 16 amino acids. In DNA, the CDR3 is TGTGCCAGCGCGGGACAGGGGGCTTATGGGGCCAACGTCCTGACTTTC. Translation: CASAGQGAYGANVLTF.

This chain connects TRBV7-2 to TRBJ2-1, with TRBD2 identical over 8 bases. Per the germline V gene, CDR1 is SGHTA and CDR2 is FQGNSA. V lost 5 bases, J lost 4 bases, and 7 bases stayed unmatched. This CDR3 is built from 15 residues. CDR3 DNA: TGTGCCAGCAGCGCACTAGCGGTTTTGTACAATGAGCAGTTCTTC. It is translated as CASSALAVLYNEQFF.

The V and J genes are TRBV19 and TRBJ2-2; 8 bases line up with TRBD1. V lost 8 bases to trimming and J lost 7 bases; unmatched junction nucleotides: 6. This CDR3 region has 13 residues. The germline V gene has CDR1 LNHDA and CDR2 SQIVND (reference sequence). The CDR3 nucleotides are TGTGCCAGTGATAACAGGGGGGTCGGGGAGCTGTTTTTT. Its protein is CASDNRGVGELFF.

This chain joins TRBV5-1 and TRBJ1-4; D gene ambiguous. Germline CDR1 SGHRS, CDR2 YFSETQ. The V gene lost 0 bases and the J gene lost 0 bases, with 12 bases spanning the gap. The CDR3 extends over 17 amino acids. CDR3 sequence reads: CASSLARAEATNEKLFF. The CDR3 region has the DNA TGCGCCAGCAGCTTGGCAAGGGCGGAGGCAACTAATGAAAAACTGTTTTTT.

CDR3 DNA sequence: TGTGCCAGCAGTGACTCGACAGACACCGGGGAGCTGTTTTTT. Residues: CASSDSTDTGELFF. This sequence joins TRBV6-4 and TRBJ2-2, with a weak D call TRBD1 (5 bases). Deletions cut 0 bases from V and 3 bases from J, with 5 bases between. CDR3 length: 14 residues. CDR1 is MRHNA and CDR2 is SNTAGT in the germline V gene.

The sample holds one count of this clone. V usage is TRBV7-2 and J usage is TRBJ1-1; D gene ambiguous. This CDR3 has 13 residues. V was trimmed by 3 bases and J by 7 bases, leaving 12 bases between them. Germline V CDR1 and CDR2: SGHTA, FQGNSA. In nucleotides, the CDR3 is TGTGCCAGCAGCTTCGGATCCCAGGTTGAAGCTTTCTTT. Protein product: CASSFGSQVEAFF.

V usage is TRBV19 and J usage is TRBJ2-2, with D possibly being TRBD2 (5 bases). Trimming pared 3 bases from V and 13 bases from J, leaving 12 bases between. Germline V lookup: CDR1 LNHDA, CDR2 SQIVND (reference sequence). This CDR3 has 12 residues. The CDR3 reads CASSMSGVVLFF. DNA of the CDR3: TGTGCCAGTAGTATGTCCGGGGTGGTGCTGTTTTTT.

The CDR3 loop is CASSPRLEHEQYF. CDR3 DNA: TGCGCCAGCAGCCCCCGACTAGAGCACGAGCAGTACTTC. J is TRBJ2-7 and V is TRBV4-1, with D maybe TRBD2 (6 bases). Trimming took 4 bases from V and 5 from J, leaving 12 bases between them. The germline CDR1 and CDR2 sequences are MGHRA and YSYEKL. The CDR3 sequence is 13 residues long.

The chain recombines TRBV5-1 with TRBJ1-4; TRBD1 might be the D (5 bases). There are 14 residues in the CDR3. Between the trimmed V and J ends, which lost 7 bases and 11 bases, there was a span of 21 bases. From germline, CDR1 is SGHRS and CDR2 YFSETQ. The CDR3 nucleotides are TGCGCCAGCGCCCGAGAACTAATGCCAGGGAAACTGTTTTTT. Translated: CASARELMPGKLFF.

V and J are TRBV5-5 and TRBJ2-1; the match to TRBD1 covers 7 bases. The CDR3 extends over 14 amino acids. With V trimmed by 6 bases and J by 3 bases, 6 bases remained unmatched. CDR1 and CDR2 from the germline V gene are SGHKS and YYEKEE (reference sequence). The DNA of the CDR3 is TGTGCCAGCACCCCGGGACAGAACTACAATGAGCAGTTCTTC. Its protein is CASTPGQNYNEQFF. The complete variable domain, with remaining parts taken from reference TRBV5-5 and TRBJ2-1, reads DAGVTQSPTHLIKTRGQQVTLRCSPISGHKSVSWYQQVLGQGPQFIFQYYEKEERGRGNFPDRFSARQFPNYSSELNVNALLLGDSALYLCASTPGQNYNEQFFGPGTRLTVL.

V usage is TRBV19 and J usage is TRBJ2-1, with 8 nucleotides matching TRBD2. Germline CDR1 and CDR2: LNHDA and SQIVND (reference sequence). V shed 1 base and J 7 bases; nucleotides not matched to a gene: 6. The CDR3 is 15 residues long. This chain's CDR3 is CASSIAGGLQNEQFF. Here the CDR3 DNA reads TGTGCCAGTAGTATAGCGGGGGGGCTCCAAAATGAGCAGTTCTTC.

The rearrangement joins TRBV4-2 to TRBJ2-7; TRBD2 matches 7 bases. Trimming removed 0 bases from V and 4 bases from J; junction bases left unmatched: 9. Germline V gene sequence: CDR1 LGHNA, CDR2 YNFKEQ. This CDR3 is 16 amino acids long. The CDR3 region is CASSQDRASGAYEQYV. CDR3 nucleotide sequence: TGTGCCAGCAGCCAAGATAGGGCTAGCGGTGCGTACGAGCAGTACGTC.